These 3 T cell receptor beta chains were sequenced from one sample in a study of blood T cell repertoires in COVID-19. Using immunoSEQ multiplex PCR, the repertoire was profiled, and TCRdb retains in-frame clones only, with some absent. The repertoire consists of about 150,000 clones, with approximately 83% occurring once and the leading ten covering 29%. Sequencing was performed on peripheral blood. These receptors were collected from a woman between 55 and 75 years old with acute or convalescent COVID-19.

This chain uses TRBV3-1 (or the pseudogene TRBV3-2) with TRBJ1-1; D perhaps matches TRBD1 (6 bases). Germline V gene data show CDR1 as LGHDT and CDR2 as YNNKEL (reference sequence). Trimming removed 4 bases from V and 5 bases from J, with 17 bases in between. CDR3 length equals 15 residues. The CDR3 reads CASSPPGHWETEAFF. The CDR3 DNA follows: TGTGCCAGCAGCCCTCCGGGACATTGGGAGACTGAAGCTTTCTTT.

The chain employs TRBV2 and TRBJ1-1; unclear D gene. This CDR3 spans 13 amino acids. The germline gives CDR1 SNHLY, CDR2 FYNNEI. The V end was cut by 9 bases, the J end by 1 base, with 12 bases between. The CDR3 bases are TGTGCCAGTACTAGGGCAACGAACACTGAAGCTTTCTTT. Its translation: CASTRATNTEAFF. Looking up the rest from reference TRBV2 and TRBJ1-1 gives the full variable domain: EPEVTQTPSHQVTQMGQEVILRCVPISNHLYFYWYRQILGQKVEFLVSFYNNEISEKSEIFDDQFSVERPDGSNFTLKIRSTKLEDSAMYFCASTRATNTEAFFGQGTRLTVV.

This chain links TRBV18 with TRBJ1-5; TRBD1 is a possible D gene (5 bases). CDR1 and CDR2 from the germline V gene are KGHSH and LQKENI. Trimming removed 5 bases from V and 8 bases from J, with 13 bases in between. The CDR3 consists of 13 residues. The CDR3 sequence is CASSGTPGEPQHF. DNA for the CDR3: TGTGCCAGCTCAGGGACTCCCGGGGAGCCCCAGCATTTT.